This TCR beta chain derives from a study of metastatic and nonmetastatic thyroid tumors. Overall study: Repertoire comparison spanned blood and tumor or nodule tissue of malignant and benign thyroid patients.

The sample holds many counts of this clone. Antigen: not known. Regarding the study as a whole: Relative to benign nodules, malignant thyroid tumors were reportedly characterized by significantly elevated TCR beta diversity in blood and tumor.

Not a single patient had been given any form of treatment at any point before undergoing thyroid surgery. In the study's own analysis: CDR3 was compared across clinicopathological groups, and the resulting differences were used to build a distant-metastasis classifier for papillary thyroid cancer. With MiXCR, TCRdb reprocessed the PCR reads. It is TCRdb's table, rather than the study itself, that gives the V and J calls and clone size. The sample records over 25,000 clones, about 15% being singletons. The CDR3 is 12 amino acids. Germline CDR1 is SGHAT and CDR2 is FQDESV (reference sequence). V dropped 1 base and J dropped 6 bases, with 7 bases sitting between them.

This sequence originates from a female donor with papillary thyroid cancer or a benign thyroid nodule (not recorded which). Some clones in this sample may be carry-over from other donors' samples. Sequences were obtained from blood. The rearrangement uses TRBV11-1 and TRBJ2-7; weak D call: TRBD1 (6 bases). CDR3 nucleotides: TGTGCCAGCAGCTTAGACAGGGCCGAGCAGTACTTC. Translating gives CASSLDRAEQYF.